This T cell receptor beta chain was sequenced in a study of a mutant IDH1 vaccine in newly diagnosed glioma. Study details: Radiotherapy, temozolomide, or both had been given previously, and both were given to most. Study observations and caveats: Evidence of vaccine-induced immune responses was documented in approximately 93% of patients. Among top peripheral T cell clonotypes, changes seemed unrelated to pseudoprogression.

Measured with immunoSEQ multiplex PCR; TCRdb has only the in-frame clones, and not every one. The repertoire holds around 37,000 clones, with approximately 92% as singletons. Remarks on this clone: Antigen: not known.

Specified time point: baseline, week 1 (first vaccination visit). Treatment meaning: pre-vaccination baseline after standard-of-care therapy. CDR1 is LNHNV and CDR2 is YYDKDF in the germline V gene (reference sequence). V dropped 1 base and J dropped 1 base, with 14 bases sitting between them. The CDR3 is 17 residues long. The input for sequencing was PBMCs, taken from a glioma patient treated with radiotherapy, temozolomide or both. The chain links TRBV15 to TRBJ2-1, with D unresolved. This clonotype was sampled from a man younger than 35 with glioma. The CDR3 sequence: CATSRADQQKSYNEQFF. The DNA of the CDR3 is TGTGCCACCAGCAGAGCGGATCAGCAAAAGTCCTACAATGAGCAGTTCTTC. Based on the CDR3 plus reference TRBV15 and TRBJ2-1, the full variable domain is DAMVIQNPRYQVTQFGKPVTLSCSQTLNHNVMYWYQQKSSQAPKLLFHYYDKDFNNEADTPDNFQSRRPNTSFCFLDIRSPGLGDTAMYLCATSRADQQKSYNEQFFGPGTRLTVL.